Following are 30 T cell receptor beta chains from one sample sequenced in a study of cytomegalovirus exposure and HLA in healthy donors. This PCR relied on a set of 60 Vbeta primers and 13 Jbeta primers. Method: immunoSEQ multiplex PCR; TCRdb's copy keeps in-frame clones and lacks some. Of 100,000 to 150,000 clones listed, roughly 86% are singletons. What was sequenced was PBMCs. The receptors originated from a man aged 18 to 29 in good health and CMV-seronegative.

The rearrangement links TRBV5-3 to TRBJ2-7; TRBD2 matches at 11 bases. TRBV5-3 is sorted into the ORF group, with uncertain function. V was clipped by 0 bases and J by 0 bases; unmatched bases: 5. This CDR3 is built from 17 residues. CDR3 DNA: TGTGCCAGAAGCTTGGCCCTAGCGGGGGGAAACTCCTACGAGCAGTACTTC. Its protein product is CARSLALAGGNSYEQYF.

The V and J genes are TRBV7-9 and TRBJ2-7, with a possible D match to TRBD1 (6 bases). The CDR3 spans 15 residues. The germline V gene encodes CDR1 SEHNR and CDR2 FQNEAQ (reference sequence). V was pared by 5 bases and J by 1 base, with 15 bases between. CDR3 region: CASSVTGQNSYEQYF. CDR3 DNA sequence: TGTGCCAGCAGCGTAACTGGACAGAATTCCTACGAGCAGTACTTC.

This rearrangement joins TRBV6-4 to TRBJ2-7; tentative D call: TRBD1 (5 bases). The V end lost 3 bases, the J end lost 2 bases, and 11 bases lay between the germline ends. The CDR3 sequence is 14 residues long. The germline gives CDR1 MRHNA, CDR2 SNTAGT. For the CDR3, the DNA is TGTGCCAGCAGTGAAAGGGGAAACCCCTACGAGCAGTACTTC. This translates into CASSERGNPYEQYF.

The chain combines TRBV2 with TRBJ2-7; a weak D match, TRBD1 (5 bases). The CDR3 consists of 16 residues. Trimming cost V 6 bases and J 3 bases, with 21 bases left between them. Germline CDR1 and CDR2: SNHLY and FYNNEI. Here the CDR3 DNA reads TGTGCCAGCAGCCGGTACAAGGGTGACAGTAGCTACGAGCAGTACTTC. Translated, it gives CASSRYKGDSSYEQYF.

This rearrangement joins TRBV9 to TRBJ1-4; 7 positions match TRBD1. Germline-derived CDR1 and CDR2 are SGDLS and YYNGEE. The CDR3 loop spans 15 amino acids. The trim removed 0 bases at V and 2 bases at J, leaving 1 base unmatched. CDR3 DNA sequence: TGTGCCAGCAGCGTAGCAGGGGGGACTAATGAAAAACTGTTTTTT. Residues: CASSVAGGTNEKLFF.

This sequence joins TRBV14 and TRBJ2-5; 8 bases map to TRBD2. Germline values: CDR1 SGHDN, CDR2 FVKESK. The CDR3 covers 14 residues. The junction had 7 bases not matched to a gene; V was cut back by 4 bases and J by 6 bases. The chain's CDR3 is CASSRRTSIKTQYF. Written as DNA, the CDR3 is TGTGCCAGCAGCCGACGGACTAGCATAAAGACCCAGTACTTC. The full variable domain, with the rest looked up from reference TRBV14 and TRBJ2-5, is EAGVTQFPSHSVIEKGQTVTLRCDPISGHDNLYWYRRVMGKEIKFLLHFVKESKQDESGMPNNRFLAERTGGTYSTLKVQPAELEDSGVYFCASSRRTSIKTQYFGPGTRLLVL.

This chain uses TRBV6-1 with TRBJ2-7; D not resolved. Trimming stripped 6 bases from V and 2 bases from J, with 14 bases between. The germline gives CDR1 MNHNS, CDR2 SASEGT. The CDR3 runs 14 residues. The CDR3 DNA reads TGTGCCAGCAGCCCAACGGGTTTTACCTACGAGCAGTACTTC. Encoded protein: CASSPTGFTYEQYF.

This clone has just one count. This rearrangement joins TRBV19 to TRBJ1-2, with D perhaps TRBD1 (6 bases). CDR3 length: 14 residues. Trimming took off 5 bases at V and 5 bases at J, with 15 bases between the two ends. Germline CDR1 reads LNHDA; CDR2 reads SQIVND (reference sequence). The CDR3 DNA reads TGTGCCAGTAGTCCCGACAGGTTGGGATATGGCTACACCTTC. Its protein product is CASSPDRLGYGYTF. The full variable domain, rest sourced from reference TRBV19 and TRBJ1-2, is DGGITQSPKYLFRKEGQNVTLSCEQNLNHDAMYWYRQDPGQGLRLIYYSQIVNDFQKGDIAEGYSVSREKKESFPLTVTSAQKNPTAFYLCASSPDRLGYGYTFGSGTRLTVV.

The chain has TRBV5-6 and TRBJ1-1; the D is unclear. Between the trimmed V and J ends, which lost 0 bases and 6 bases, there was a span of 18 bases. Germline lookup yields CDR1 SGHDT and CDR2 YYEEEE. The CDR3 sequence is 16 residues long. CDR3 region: CASSLASFRYGAEAFF. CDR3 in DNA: TGTGCCAGCAGCTTGGCCAGTTTCAGGTACGGGGCTGAAGCTTTCTTT. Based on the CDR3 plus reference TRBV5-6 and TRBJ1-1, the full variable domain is DAGVTQSPTHLIKTRGQQVTLRCSPKSGHDTVSWYQQALGQGPQFIFQYYEEEERQRGNFPDRFSGHQFPNYSSELNVNALLLGDSALYLCASSLASFRYGAEAFFGQGTRLTVV.

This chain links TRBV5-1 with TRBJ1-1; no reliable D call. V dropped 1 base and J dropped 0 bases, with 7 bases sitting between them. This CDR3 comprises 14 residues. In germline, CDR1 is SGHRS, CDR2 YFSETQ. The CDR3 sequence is CASSLTGLNTEAFF. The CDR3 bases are TGCGCCAGCAGCTTGACGGGGTTGAACACTGAAGCTTTCTTT.

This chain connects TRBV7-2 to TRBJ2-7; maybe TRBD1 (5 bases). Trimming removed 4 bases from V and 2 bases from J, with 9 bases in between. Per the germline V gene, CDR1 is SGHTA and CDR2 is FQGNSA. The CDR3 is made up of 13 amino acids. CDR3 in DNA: TGTGCCAGCAGCTCGAGACAGACCTACGAGCAGTACTTC. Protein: CASSSRQTYEQYF.

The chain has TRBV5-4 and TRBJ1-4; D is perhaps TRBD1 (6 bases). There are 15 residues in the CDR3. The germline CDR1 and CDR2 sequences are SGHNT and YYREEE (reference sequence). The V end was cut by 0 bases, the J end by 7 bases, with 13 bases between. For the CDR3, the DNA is TGTGCCAGCAGCTTGGGGGGCCAGGGGACTGAAAAACTGTTTTTT. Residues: CASSLGGQGTEKLFF.

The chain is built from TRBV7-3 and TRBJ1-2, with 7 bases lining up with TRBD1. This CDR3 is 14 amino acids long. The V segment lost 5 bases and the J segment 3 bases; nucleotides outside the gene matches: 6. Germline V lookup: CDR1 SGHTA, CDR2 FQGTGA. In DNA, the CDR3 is TGTGCCAGCAGCCCGCAGGGACAGTACTATGGCTACACCTTC. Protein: CASSPQGQYYGYTF. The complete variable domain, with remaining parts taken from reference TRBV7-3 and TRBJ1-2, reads GAGVSQTPSNKVTEKGKYVELRCDPISGHTALYWYRQSLGQGPEFLIYFQGTGAADDSGLPNDRFFAVRPEGSVSTLKIQRTERGDSAVYLCASSPQGQYYGYTFGSGTRLTVV.

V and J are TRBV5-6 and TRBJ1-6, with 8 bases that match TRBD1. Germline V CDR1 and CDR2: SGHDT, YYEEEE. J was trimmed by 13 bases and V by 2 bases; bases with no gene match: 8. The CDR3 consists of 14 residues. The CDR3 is CASSFTGGEVPLHF. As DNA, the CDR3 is TGTGCCAGCAGCTTCACAGGGGGAGAGGTTCCCCTCCACTTT.

The CDR3 DNA is TGTGCCAGTAGTACCAAAACTGCGGGACAGGCCTCCTACAATGAGCAGTTCTTC. It encodes CASSTKTAGQASYNEQFF. The rearrangement joins TRBV19 to TRBJ2-1; 8 nucleotides agree with TRBD1. Per the germline V gene, CDR1 is LNHDA and CDR2 is SQIVND (reference sequence). This CDR3 has 18 amino acids. The J segment lost 0 bases and the V segment lost 4 bases, leaving 11 bases of the junction unmatched.

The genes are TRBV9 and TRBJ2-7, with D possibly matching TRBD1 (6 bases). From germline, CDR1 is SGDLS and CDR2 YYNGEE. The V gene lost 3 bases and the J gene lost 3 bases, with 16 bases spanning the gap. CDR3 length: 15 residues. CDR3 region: CASSAGAGAGYEQYF. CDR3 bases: TGTGCCAGCAGCGCCGGGGCAGGGGCCGGCTACGAGCAGTACTTC.

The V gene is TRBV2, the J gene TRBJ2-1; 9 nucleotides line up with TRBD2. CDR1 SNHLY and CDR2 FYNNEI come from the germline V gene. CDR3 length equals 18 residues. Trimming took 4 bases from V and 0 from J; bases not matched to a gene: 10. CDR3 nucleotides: TGTGCCAGCAGTGGGGTAGCGGGGGATACAAACTCCTACAATGAGCAGTTCTTC. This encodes CASSGVAGDTNSYNEQFF.

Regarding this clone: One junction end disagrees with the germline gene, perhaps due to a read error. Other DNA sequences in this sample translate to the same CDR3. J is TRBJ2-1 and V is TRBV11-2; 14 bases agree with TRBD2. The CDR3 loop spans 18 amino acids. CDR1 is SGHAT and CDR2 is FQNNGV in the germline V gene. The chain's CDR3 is CASSAETSGGGAYNEQFF. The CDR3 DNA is TGCGCCAGCAGCGCCGAGACTAGCGGGGGGGGTGCCTACAATGAGCAGTTCTTC.

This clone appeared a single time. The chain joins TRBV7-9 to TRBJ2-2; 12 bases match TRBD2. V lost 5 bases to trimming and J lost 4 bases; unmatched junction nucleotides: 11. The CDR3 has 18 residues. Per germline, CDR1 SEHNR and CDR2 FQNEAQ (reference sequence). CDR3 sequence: CASSPSLLAGGPTGELFF. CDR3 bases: TGTGCCAGCAGCCCCTCGCTACTAGCGGGGGGCCCCACCGGGGAGCTGTTTTTT.

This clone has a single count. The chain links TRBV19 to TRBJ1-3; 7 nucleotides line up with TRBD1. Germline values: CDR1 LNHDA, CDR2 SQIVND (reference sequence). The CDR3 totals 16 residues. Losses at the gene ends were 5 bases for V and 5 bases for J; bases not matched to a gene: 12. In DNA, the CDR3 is TGTGCCAGTAGTCCGCTGACAGGGAGAATCCGAAACACCATATATTTT. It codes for CASSPLTGRIRNTIYF. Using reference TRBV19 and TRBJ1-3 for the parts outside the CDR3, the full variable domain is DGGITQSPKYLFRKEGQNVTLSCEQNLNHDAMYWYRQDPGQGLRLIYYSQIVNDFQKGDIAEGYSVSREKKESFPLTVTSAQKNPTAFYLCASSPLTGRIRNTIYFGEGSWLTVV.

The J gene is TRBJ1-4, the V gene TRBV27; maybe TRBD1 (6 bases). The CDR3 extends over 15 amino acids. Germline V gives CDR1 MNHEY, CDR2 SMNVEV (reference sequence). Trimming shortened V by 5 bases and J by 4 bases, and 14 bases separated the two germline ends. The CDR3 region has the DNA TGTGCCAGCAGTCCCACAGGGTTAGTTAATGAAAAACTGTTTTTT. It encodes CASSPTGLVNEKLFF.

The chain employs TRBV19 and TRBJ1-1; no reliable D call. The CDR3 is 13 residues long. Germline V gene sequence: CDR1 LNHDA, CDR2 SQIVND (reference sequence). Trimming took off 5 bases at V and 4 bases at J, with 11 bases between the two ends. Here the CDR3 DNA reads TGTGCCAGTAGTTTTACAGTGTTCACTGAAGCTTTCTTT. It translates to CASSFTVFTEAFF.

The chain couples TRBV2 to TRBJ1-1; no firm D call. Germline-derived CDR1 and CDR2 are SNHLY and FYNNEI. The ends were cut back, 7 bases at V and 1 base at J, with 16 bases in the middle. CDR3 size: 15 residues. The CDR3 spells CASIYGRAGNTEAFF. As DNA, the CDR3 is TGTGCCAGCATATATGGGAGGGCCGGGAACACTGAAGCTTTCTTT.

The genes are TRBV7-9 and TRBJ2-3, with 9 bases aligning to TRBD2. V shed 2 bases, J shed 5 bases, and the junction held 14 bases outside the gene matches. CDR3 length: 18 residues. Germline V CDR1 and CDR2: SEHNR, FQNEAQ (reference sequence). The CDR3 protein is CASSLYGGGGVFRDTQYF. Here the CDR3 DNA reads TGTGCCAGCAGCTTATATGGTGGCGGGGGGGTATTTAGAGATACGCAGTATTTT.

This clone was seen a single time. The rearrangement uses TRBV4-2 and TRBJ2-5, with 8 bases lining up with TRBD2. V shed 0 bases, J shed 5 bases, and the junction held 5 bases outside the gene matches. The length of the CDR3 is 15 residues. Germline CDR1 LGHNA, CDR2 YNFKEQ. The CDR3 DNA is TGTGCCAGCAGCCAAGATTTAGCGGGGAGGGAGACCCAGTACTTC. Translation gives CASSQDLAGRETQYF.

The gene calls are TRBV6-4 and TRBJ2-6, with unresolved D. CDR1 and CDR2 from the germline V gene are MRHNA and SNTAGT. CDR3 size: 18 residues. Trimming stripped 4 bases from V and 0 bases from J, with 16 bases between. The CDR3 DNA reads TGTGCCAGCAGTGCACAGTGGGCGTCATCCTCTGGGGCCAACGTCCTGACTTTC. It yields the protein CASSAQWASSSGANVLTF.

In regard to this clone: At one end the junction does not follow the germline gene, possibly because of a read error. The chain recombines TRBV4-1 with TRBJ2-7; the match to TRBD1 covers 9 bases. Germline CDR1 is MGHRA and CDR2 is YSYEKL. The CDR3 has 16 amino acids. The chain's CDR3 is CASSPGNRDRDYEQCF. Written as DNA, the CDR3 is TGCGCCAGCAGCCCTGGAAACCGGGACAGGGACTACGAGCAGTGCTTC.

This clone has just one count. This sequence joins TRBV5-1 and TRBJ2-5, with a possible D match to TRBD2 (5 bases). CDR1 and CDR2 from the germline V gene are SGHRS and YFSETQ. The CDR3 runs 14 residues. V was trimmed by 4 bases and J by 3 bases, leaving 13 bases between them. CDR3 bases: TGCGCCAGCAGCCGCGGGTCTCTAGAAGAGACCCAGTACTTC. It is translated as CASSRGSLEETQYF. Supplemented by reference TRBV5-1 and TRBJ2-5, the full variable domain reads KAGVTQTPRYLIKTRGQQVTLSCSPISGHRSVSWYQQTPGQGLQFLFEYFSETQRNKGNFPGRFSGRQFSNSRSEMNVSTLELGDSALYLCASSRGSLEETQYFGPGTRLLVL.

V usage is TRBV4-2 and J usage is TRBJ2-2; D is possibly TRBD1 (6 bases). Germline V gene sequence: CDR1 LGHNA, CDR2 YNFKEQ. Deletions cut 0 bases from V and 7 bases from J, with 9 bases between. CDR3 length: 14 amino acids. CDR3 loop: CASSQDQGIGELFF. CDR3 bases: TGTGCCAGCAGCCAAGATCAGGGGATCGGGGAGCTGTTTTTT.

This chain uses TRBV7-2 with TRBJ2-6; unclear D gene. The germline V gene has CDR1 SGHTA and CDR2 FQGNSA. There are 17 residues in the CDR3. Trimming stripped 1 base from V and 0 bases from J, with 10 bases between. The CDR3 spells CASSLERFLSGANVLTF. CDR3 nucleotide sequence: TGTGCCAGCAGCTTAGAACGGTTCCTCTCTGGGGCCAACGTCCTGACTTTC.